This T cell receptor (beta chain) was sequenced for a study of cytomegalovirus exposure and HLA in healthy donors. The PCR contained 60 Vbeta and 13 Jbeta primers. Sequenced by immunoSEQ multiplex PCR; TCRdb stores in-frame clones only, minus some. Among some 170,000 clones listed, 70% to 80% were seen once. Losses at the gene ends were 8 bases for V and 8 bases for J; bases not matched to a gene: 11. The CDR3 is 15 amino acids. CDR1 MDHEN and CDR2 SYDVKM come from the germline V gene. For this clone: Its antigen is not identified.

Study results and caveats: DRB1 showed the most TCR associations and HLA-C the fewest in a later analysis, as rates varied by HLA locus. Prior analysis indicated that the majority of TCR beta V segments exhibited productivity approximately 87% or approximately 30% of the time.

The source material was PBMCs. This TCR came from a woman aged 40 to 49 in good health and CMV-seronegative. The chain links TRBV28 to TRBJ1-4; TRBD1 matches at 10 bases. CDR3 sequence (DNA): TGTGCCAGCTCTGCCGGGACAGGGGTGGGGGAAAAACTGTTTTTT. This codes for CASSAGTGVGEKLFF.